This record covers a single T cell receptor (beta chain). No cognate antigen has been identified for it. No clone much larger than this one lies a single base away; base qualities are absent. The method behind the library was the immunoSEQ multiplex PCR assay. For the multiplex PCR, a mixture combining 60 forward primers for TCR Vbeta segments and 13 reverse primers for TCR Jbeta segments was used. The CDR3 region of rearranged TCR beta genes was amplified from genomic DNA with a multiplex PCR assay. Amplified TCR beta libraries were sequenced as 87-base-pair reads on the Illumina HiSeq System. Per the original workflow: A later analysis tallied 70 million to 100 million unique TCR beta chains across the 550 to 850 repertoires, and approximately 9.9 million of those chains were shared by two or more donors. Raw reads were error-corrected and collapsed into unique sequences with a nearest-neighbor algorithm that merged closely related sequences to remove PCR and sequencing errors. Alignment of CDR3 sequences to IMGT reference sequences was used to assign V, D and J gene segments. For a sequence to be retained, a match of at least six nucleotides to both a V gene segment and a J gene segment was required. Rearrangements were called productive when the CDR3 lacked stop codons and stayed in frame with V and J; all others were non-productive. CDR3 was defined by IMGT convention, running from the second conserved V-encoded cysteine to the conserved J-encoded phenylalanine. In an earlier analysis of more than 550 of the donors, sequences lacking an unambiguous match to a single V gene segment were excluded. In an earlier analysis of about 590 of the donors, a V segment was called functional when productive rearrangements were above 56.7%, and segregating when the standard deviation between donors exceeded 5%. To diagnose cytomegalovirus status from the catalog of TCR beta chain sequences, a statistical classification framework was built. A later analysis assigned V and J genes by comparing TCR nucleotide sequences with IMGT/GENE-DB human TR gene sequences. In a later analysis, CDR3 sequences and most-parsimonious VDJ recombination scenarios were assigned using the TCRdist pipeline. In a later analysis, every TCR beta chain was defined by the combination of its CDR3 amino acid sequence and its V-gene family, and reads without a unique V-gene family were dropped. In a later analysis, some 600 highly shared, low-generation-probability nucleotide sequences were removed to address suspected cross-contamination and a sequencing artifact. In a later analysis, a clonal expansion index was calculated for each public chain from normalized within-repertoire ranks of inferred template counts. In a later analysis, generation probabilities were computed using a VDJ recombination model fitted to out-of-frame rearrangements, and the results were checked against IGoR. A later analysis scored TCR-TCR, TCR-HLA and TCR-CMV co-occurrence with hypergeometric tests, applying a repertoire-size bias correction to TCR pairs. A later analysis estimated false discovery rates by permuting HLA or CMV assignments 20 times. In a later analysis, co-occurring TCRs were grouped using DBSCAN, with TCRdist sequence similarity added in when clustering inside HLA-allele-positive subsets. Repertoires with fewer than 30,000 or more than 120,000 public chains, plus five repertoires with anomalous nucleotide sharing, were excluded from co-occurrence clustering. TCRdb retrieved this table from immuneACCESS and kept in-frame rearrangements only. Not all clones are present; in checked studies, unresolved V genes account for under half, and no reason is known for the remainder. The V and J calls and clone size were taken over from that table, and D and trimming were inferred from the DNA. Present in this sample are about 180,000 clones, around 81% of which were seen just once. The top ten clones comprise 4.9% of the sample.

The cohort was made up of about 610 healthy bone marrow donors. All cohort members were sampled while nominally healthy, although unrecorded immune exposures were likely present. The donor was CMV seropositive and belonged to the group of more than 250 seropositive cohort members. Every donor gave a peripheral blood sample, and the peripheral blood mononuclear cells from that sample were used for TCR beta sequencing. Genomic DNA was extracted from the blood cell samples with the Qiagen DNeasy Blood Extraction Kit. Per the germline V gene, SGDLS is the CDR1 and YYNGEE is the CDR2. The CDR3 runs 16 residues from the cysteine to the phenylalanine. Only the CDR3 DNA is retained, 48 bases long and in frame from the first base. Trimming removed 0 bases from V and 6 bases from J; the gene matches leave 10 bases unexplained. This sample was taken from a study of cytomegalovirus exposure and HLA in healthy donors (dated by TCRdb to 2017 to 2019). Describing the broader study: An earlier analysis of roughly 630 of the donors reported approximately 290 Gb of sequence data and approximately 110 million unique TCR beta sequences from 150 million to 200 million T cells. Of the roughly 410 genotyped donors, more than 75% were placed in the genetic ancestry cluster associated with self-reported Caucasian donors. Donor age, sex, ethnicity and CMV serostatus were collected together with the repertoire data. Around 330 gigabases of sequencing data and roughly 80 million unique TCR sequences made up an early release that covered approximately 650 HLA-typed donors. Genome-wide SNP genotypes for about 60% of the 666 donors were used in a later genetic analysis, which treated that subset as a discovery cohort. Four to six DR-DQ haplotypes were handled as single units for association and clustering, since linkage in the cohort was strong. HLA typing covered class I and class II loci at four-digit resolution. Every discovery cohort repertoire had been produced on one sequencing platform. A later analysis re-examined previously published TCR beta repertoires from more than 650 donors and added high-resolution HLA genotyping to investigate patterns of TCR occurrence. High-throughput TCR immunosequencing, statistical association of individual TCRs with disease status, and machine learning were combined to predict cytomegalovirus infection status. The number of donors typed differed by locus, with about 620-630 for A, B, C, DRB1 and DQB1, around 560 for DQA1, 600 to 610 for DPA1, and 400 to 490 for DPB1. In addition to the first cohort of 500 to 850 subjects, a separate validation cohort of approximately 110 different subjects was used. To decide whether each TCR beta V gene segment behaved as functional or pseudogenic, an earlier analysis of some 600 of the donors relied on high-throughput TCR beta sequencing. In the later analysis, no new phenotypic data were used to find candidate immune exposures; instead, reliance was placed on TCR beta sequences and their occurrence across donors. Using immunosequencing, the study profiled T cell repertoires from around 680 subjects and related those repertoires to cytomegalovirus serostatus. The study was designed to test whether signatures of past pathogen exposure could be identified by cataloging public T cell receptors. On average, over 200,000 unique TCR beta nucleotide sequences were sequenced per donor among 398 genotyped donors of the cohort, with roughly 19% of those sequences being non-productive.

Paper-wide results and their limitations: In a later analysis, over 15,000 TCR beta sequences were associated with specific HLA alleles at a false discovery rate of 0.05. Because the 87-base-pair reads could not distinguish some IMGT-functional V segments, including TRBV6-2 and TRBV6-3, those segments were excluded. In a later analysis, HLA-associated TCR beta chains were found to be more clonally expanded and to have lower generation probabilities than equally common non-associated chains. The earlier analysis of almost 600 of the donors excluded about 16 rarely observed V segments, including chromosome 9 orphons, because counts were too low. Cytomegalovirus status was reported to be diagnosed by the classifier with high specificity and sensitivity in both the original and validation cohorts. An association between a missense DCLRE1C variant and V-gene and J-gene trimming of TCR beta chains was found in a later genetic analysis and replicated in an independent cohort. Presence/absence analyses assumed roughly uniform sequencing depth across donors, an assumption that may not hold. Across donors, most TCR sequences were observed very rarely, whereas some public TCRs were present in many individuals. In this cohort, only TCR beta chains were sequenced, and detectable features were limited by the absence of alpha or paired-chain data. In vitro tests confirmed that three of the cytomegalovirus-associated TCR beta chains recognize cytomegalovirus antigens. Linkage disequilibrium might explain the correlated functional status among segregating V segments, but an unknown experimental factor could not be excluded. According to a later analysis, most CMV-associated TCR beta chains appeared to be HLA-restricted, and the HLA associations seemed to be driven largely by CMV exposure. According to a later genetic analysis, donors in an Asian-associated ancestry cluster had fewer N-insertions in productive TCRs than the roughly 660-donor mean. A further reported finding was that TCR beta sequences accurately predicted the HLA-A and HLA-B alleles for most subjects in the first cohort. According to a later analysis, parvovirus B19, influenza, CMV and Epstein-Barr virus appeared linked to several top co-occurrence clusters. A group of highly shared sequence variants was considered likely to be a technical artifact of the sequencing pipeline. In a later analysis, TCR association rates were found to vary across HLA loci, with the most associated TCRs seen for DRB1 alleles and the fewest for HLA-C alleles. Because HLA typing was unavailable for some donors at each locus, only the typed subset was used in association tests. The only immune exposure information available for the cohort was CMV serostatus. The authors suggested that the approach could potentially be generalized to other disease states and immunological phenotypes. Assigning TCR associations to individual alleles was difficult when HLA alleles, especially DR and DQ, strongly co-occurred. In an earlier analysis of some 550 of the donors, most TCR beta V segments were observed in productive rearrangements about 87% or about 30% of the time, broadly matching IMGT annotations. The study listed 150 to 200 TCR beta chains as associated with cytomegalovirus.

This receptor was taken from a woman aged 18-29 years in good health and CMV-seropositive. The V gene is TRBV9 and the J gene is TRBJ2-3, with TRBD2 identical over 7 junction bases. The sample taken for sequencing was PBMCs. The CDR3 in this case is CASSVVMGGGSDTQYF. The DNA is as follows: TGTGCCAGCAGCGTAGTTATGGGGGGGGGTTCCGATACGCAGTATTTT. The CDR3 plus the reference TRBV9 and TRBJ2-3 genes for the other parts give the full variable domain: DSGVTQTPKHLITATGQRVTLRCSPRSGDLSVYWYQQSLDQGLQFLIQYYNGEERAKGNILERFSAQQFPDLHSELNLSSLELGDSALYFCASSVVMGGGSDTQYFGPGTRLTVL.